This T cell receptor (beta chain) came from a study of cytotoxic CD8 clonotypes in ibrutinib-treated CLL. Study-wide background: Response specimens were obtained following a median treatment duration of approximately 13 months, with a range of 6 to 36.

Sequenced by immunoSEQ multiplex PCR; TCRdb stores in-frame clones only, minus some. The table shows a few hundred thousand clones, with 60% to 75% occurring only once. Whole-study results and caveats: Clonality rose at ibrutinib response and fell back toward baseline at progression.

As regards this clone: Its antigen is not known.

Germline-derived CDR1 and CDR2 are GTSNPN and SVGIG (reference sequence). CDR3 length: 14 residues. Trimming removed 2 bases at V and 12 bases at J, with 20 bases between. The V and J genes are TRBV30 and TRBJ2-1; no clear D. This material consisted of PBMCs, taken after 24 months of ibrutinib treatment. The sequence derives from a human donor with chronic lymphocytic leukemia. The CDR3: CAWSMDGPMKGQFF. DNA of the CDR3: TGTGCCTGGAGTATGGACGGACCAATGAAGGGGCAGTTCTTC.